The 14 T cell receptor beta chains given below trace back to one sample, sequenced in a study of shared clonotypes between healthy human individuals. CD8 cells classed as naive were CD45RO-negative and positively selected for CCR7, excluding terminally differentiated effector memory CD45RA+ cells. This table comes from immunoSEQ multiplex PCR, and its TCRdb copy is limited to in-frame clones, with some not included. The sample includes about 2.2 million clones, around 93% of them seen just once. The source material was naive CD8+ T cells from PBMCs. The receptors originated from a man aged 18 to 29 in good health. Some clones in this sample may be carry-over from other donors' samples.

V gene TRBV5-8 combines with J gene TRBJ2-7; D ambiguous. The CDR3 totals 14 residues. The V end was cut by 2 bases, the J end by 0 bases, with 9 bases between. The germline V gene has CDR1 SGHTS and CDR2 YDEGEE. The CDR3 region has the DNA TGTGCCAGCAGCTTCGGCGGCGACTCCTACGAGCAGTACTTC. The encoded protein is CASSFGGDSYEQYF.

The rearrangement joins TRBV14 to TRBJ1-2; D is ambiguous. Between the trimmed V and J ends, which lost 2 bases and 7 bases, there was a span of 11 bases. Germline values: CDR1 SGHDN, CDR2 FVKESK. The CDR3 runs 13 residues. CDR3 coding DNA: TGTGCCAGCAGCCAACGGGATCTGGCTGGCTACACCTTC. Translation gives CASSQRDLAGYTF.

This chain links TRBV11-2 with TRBJ1-4; D is undetermined. Germline assignment: CDR1 SGHAT and CDR2 FQNNGV. V was shortened by 5 bases and J by 7 bases, with 17 bases between the two germline ends. CDR3 length equals 15 residues. Written as DNA, the CDR3 is TGTGCCAGCAGCCCCGGGGATAGGAGCGGTGAAAAACTGTTTTTT. Encoded protein: CASSPGDRSGEKLFF.

This clone was seen only a few times. The chain combines TRBV19 with TRBJ1-1; D gene ambiguous. The CDR3 extends over 14 amino acids. Trimming removed 6 bases from V and 1 base from J, with 12 bases in between. Germline lookup yields CDR1 LNHDA and CDR2 SQIVND (reference sequence). The CDR3 is CASSPWSENTEAFF. CDR3 sequence (DNA): TGTGCCAGTAGCCCGTGGTCGGAGAACACTGAAGCTTTCTTT.

In regard to this clone: Other nucleotide sequences in the sample specify the same CDR3. The V gene is TRBV9, the J gene TRBJ2-7, with D maybe TRBD2 (5 bases). CDR1 and CDR2 from the germline V gene are SGDLS and YYNGEE. The ends were cut back, 0 bases at V and 1 base at J, with 11 bases in the middle. This CDR3 has 15 amino acids. The CDR3 sequence: CASSVGSGSSYEQYF. For the CDR3, the DNA is TGTGCCAGCAGCGTAGGCAGCGGTTCATCCTACGAGCAGTACTTC.

Concerning this clone: At the DNA level, this CDR3 is encoded by other sequences in the same sample as well. The rearrangement uses TRBV7-6 and TRBJ2-7, with D unresolved. Trimming took off 5 bases at V and 2 bases at J, with 10 bases between the two ends. This CDR3 is 13 amino acids long. From germline, CDR1 is SGHVS and CDR2 FNYEAQ. Written as DNA, the CDR3 is TGTGCCAGCAGCCTGGGTAGGGCCTACGAGCAGTACTTC. Amino acid sequence: CASSLGRAYEQYF.

A single count supports this clone. The rearrangement joins TRBV28 to TRBJ1-2, with TRBD1 as a possible D gene (5 bases). CDR1 and CDR2 from the germline V gene are MDHEN and SYDVKM. The CDR3 has 15 residues. Trimming cost V 6 bases and J 4 bases, with 18 bases left between them. CDR3 in DNA: TGTGCCAGCAGCCTTAGGGGCCCAGGGAGCTATGGCTACACCTTC. It encodes CASSLRGPGSYGYTF.

CDR3 in amino acids: CASSVGDEAYEQYF. The CDR3 bases are TGTGCCAGCAGCGTAGGGGACGAAGCCTACGAGCAGTACTTC. V gene TRBV9 combines with J gene TRBJ2-7; the D call may be TRBD1 or TRBD2 (5 bases each). V was shortened by 0 bases and J by 2 bases, with 9 bases between the two germline ends. CDR3 size: 14 residues. The germline gives CDR1 SGDLS, CDR2 YYNGEE.

This chain uses TRBV7-9 with TRBJ1-4, with D tentatively TRBD1 (5 bases). The length of the CDR3 is 16 residues. Germline V lookup: CDR1 SEHNR, CDR2 FQNEAQ (reference sequence). V lost 1 base, J lost 2 bases, and 11 bases lay in between. CDR3 DNA sequence: TGTGCCAGCAGCTTAGGGCCCGGGGGGACTAATGAAAAACTGTTTTTT. This codes for CASSLGPGGTNEKLFF. Full variable domain (remainder filled in from reference TRBV7-9 and TRBJ1-4): DTGVSQNPRHKITKRGQNVTFRCDPISEHNRLYWYRQTLGQGPEFLTYFQNEAQLEKSRLLSDRFSAERPKGSFSTLEIQRTEQGDSAMYLCASSLGPGGTNEKLFFGSGTQLSVL.

This chain joins TRBV9 and TRBJ2-1, with 10 bases lining up with TRBD2. Looked up from germline, CDR1 is SGDLS and CDR2 is YYNGEE. Germline trimming cut 4 bases from V and 2 bases from J; bases unmatched to any gene: 6. CDR3 length: 16 amino acids. CDR3 sequence reads: CASSHPSGSPYNEQFF. CDR3 sequence (DNA): TGTGCCAGCAGCCATCCTAGCGGGAGCCCCTACAATGAGCAGTTCTTC.

The chain joins TRBV7-7 to TRBJ2-5, with TRBD1 matching over 7 bases. Looked up from germline, CDR1 is SSHAT and CDR2 is FNYEAQ (reference sequence). Trimming took 4 bases from V and 2 from J; bases not matched to a gene: 7. CDR3 length equals 15 residues. The CDR3 DNA sequence: TGTGCCAGCAGCTCCAGGGACAGACTACAAGAGACCCAGTACTTC. It translates to CASSSRDRLQETQYF.

This chain links TRBV29-1 with TRBJ2-3; TRBD2 matches 8 bases. Germline V gives CDR1 SQVTM, CDR2 ANQGSEA. The trim removed 3 bases at V and 4 bases at J, leaving 9 bases unmatched. The CDR3 length is 15 residues. DNA of the CDR3: TGCAGCGTTGACCTAGCGCGGGAGGTGCCAGATACGCAGTATTTT. Translated: CSVDLAREVPDTQYF.

The genes are TRBV28 and TRBJ1-1; D ambiguous. CDR3 length: 14 amino acids. In germline, CDR1 is MDHEN, CDR2 SYDVKM. V gave up 2 bases and J gave up 2 bases, with 9 bases separating them. The CDR3 loop is CASSLSALNTEAFF. The CDR3 DNA reads as TGTGCCAGCAGTTTAAGTGCCCTCAACACTGAAGCTTTCTTT.

The chain uses TRBV25-1 and TRBJ1-1; D call uncertain. CDR1 and CDR2 (germline): MGHDK, SYGVNS. Trimming left V 8 bases short and J 1 base short, with 8 bases between. The CDR3 has 12 amino acids. The CDR3 spells CASRMRNTEAFF. The DNA of the CDR3 is TGTGCCAGCCGCATGAGGAACACTGAAGCTTTCTTT.